Below are 13 T cell receptor beta chains sequenced from a single sample in a study of shared clonotypes between healthy human individuals. Repertoires were generated with immunoSEQ multiplex PCR, while TCRdb's copy carries only in-frame clones and drops some. The sample includes over 700,000 clones, 55% to 80% seen only once; the top ten take approximately 1.8%. The sequenced sample was memory CD4+ T cells sorted from blood. The subset is: CD45RA-negative fraction. These TCRs come from a young woman in good health.

The genes are TRBV6-5 and TRBJ2-7, with unresolved D. This CDR3 has 14 amino acids. Germline assignment: CDR1 MNHEY and CDR2 SVGAGI. V lost 6 bases to trimming and J lost 0 bases, with 12 bases between them. In DNA form, the CDR3 reads TGTGCCAGCAGGCCGTTTGTCAGCTCCTACGAGCAGTACTTC. Its translation is CASRPFVSSYEQYF.

This clone has only one observation. This rearrangement joins TRBV7-8 to TRBJ2-7; 9 positions match TRBD1. Germline V gene sequence: CDR1 SGHVS, CDR2 FQNEAQ. The V and J ends lost 2 bases and 7 bases, in that order; junction bases with no gene match: 9. This CDR3 is built from 15 residues. CDR3 sequence reads: CASSLLGQGSGEQYF. CDR3 bases: TGTGCCAGCAGCTTACTCGGACAGGGGTCTGGTGAGCAGTACTTC.

The chain combines TRBV19 with TRBJ1-4, with D tentatively TRBD1 (5 bases). Germline CDR1 LNHDA, CDR2 SQIVND (reference sequence). The V and J ends lost 6 bases and 3 bases respectively, with 11 bases between them. The CDR3 extends over 14 amino acids. CDR3 DNA sequence: TGTGCCAGTAGCCCCCCAGGGTCTAATGAAAAACTGTTTTTT. It is translated as CASSPPGSNEKLFF. The full variable domain, its missing parts supplied by reference TRBV19 and TRBJ1-4, is DGGITQSPKYLFRKEGQNVTLSCEQNLNHDAMYWYRQDPGQGLRLIYYSQIVNDFQKGDIAEGYSVSREKKESFPLTVTSAQKNPTAFYLCASSPPGSNEKLFFGSGTQLSVL.

The DNA of the CDR3 is TGTGCCAGCAGCTCCTTGCGGGGGGCATACACTGAAGCTTTCTTT. Protein product: CASSSLRGAYTEAFF. The rearrangement uses TRBV28 and TRBJ1-1; tentatively, D is TRBD1 (6 bases). CDR1 is MDHEN, CDR2 SYDVKM, per germline. V shed 6 bases and J shed 3 bases, with 17 bases lying between them. This CDR3 contains 15 residues.

This clone has ten or more counts. Other DNA sequences in this sample translate to the same CDR3. V gene TRBV5-1 combines with J gene TRBJ2-1; D might be TRBD2 (5 bases). Germline V gene sequence: CDR1 SGHRS, CDR2 YFSETQ. The CDR3 loop spans 15 amino acids. The ends were cut back, 0 bases at V and 4 bases at J, with 11 bases in the middle. The CDR3 region is CASSLDSVSYNEQFF. DNA of the CDR3: TGCGCCAGCAGCTTGGATAGCGTCTCATACAATGAGCAGTTCTTC.

V and J are TRBV5-1 and TRBJ2-7; D is possibly TRBD1 (5 bases). CDR3 length: 15 amino acids. V was pared by 4 bases and J by 1 base, with 15 bases between. Germline assignment: CDR1 SGHRS and CDR2 YFSETQ. The CDR3 DNA is TGCGCCAGCAGCCCAGGGCAGCCCTTATCCTACGAGCAGTACTTC. It codes for CASSPGQPLSYEQYF.

This chain joins TRBV6-1 and TRBJ2-3; no definite D call. This CDR3 spans 16 amino acids. The V end lost 2 bases, the J end lost 2 bases, and 14 bases lay between the germline ends. CDR1 and CDR2 from the germline V gene are MNHNS and SASEGT. In DNA, the CDR3 is TGTGCCAGCAGTGAAAGGCCCAGCACACCCACAGATACGCAGTATTTT. It translates to CASSERPSTPTDTQYF.

For this clone: The same CDR3 also results from other DNA sequences found in this sample. V is TRBV4-1 and J is TRBJ2-1; D gene ambiguous. V shed 0 bases and J shed 0 bases, with 9 bases lying between them. Germline values: CDR1 MGHRA, CDR2 YSYEKL. CDR3 size: 16 residues. CDR3 region: CASSQDRVSSYNEQFF. CDR3 DNA: TGCGCCAGCAGCCAAGATCGGGTTAGCTCCTACAATGAGCAGTTCTTC.

This clone was recorded a few times. J is TRBJ2-5 and V is TRBV7-2, with D perhaps assigned TRBD1 or TRBD2 (5 bases each). V dropped 5 bases and J dropped 5 bases, with 18 bases sitting between them. The length of the CDR3 is 15 residues. The germline CDR1 and CDR2 sequences are SGHTA and FQGNSA. The DNA of the CDR3 is TGTGCCAGCAGCCTAAGAGGGACGGGGTGGGAGACCCAGTACTTC. Its translation is CASSLRGTGWETQYF.

The chain has TRBV7-9 and TRBJ2-2; no clear D gene. The CDR3 spans 15 residues. CDR1 is SEHNR, CDR2 FQNEAQ, per germline (reference sequence). Trimming took off 4 bases at V and 0 bases at J, with 9 bases between the two ends. This CDR3 reads CASSSLKTNTGELFF. The CDR3 nucleotides are TGTGCCAGCAGCTCACTAAAAACGAACACCGGGGAGCTGTTTTTT.

The chain recombines TRBV7-2 with TRBJ2-1, with D perhaps assigned TRBD1 or TRBD2 (7 bases each). The CDR3 loop spans 19 amino acids. Deletions cut 5 bases from V and 8 bases from J, with 31 bases between. The germline V gene encodes CDR1 SGHTA and CDR2 FQGNSA. In DNA form, the CDR3 reads TGTGCCAGCAGCCGGACAGGTCATGAAATCCCGACTAGCCAGGATGAGCAGTTCTTC. Amino acid sequence: CASSRTGHEIPTSQDEQFF.

DNA for the CDR3: TGTGCCAGCAGTAGCAACAGCAATGAGCAGTTCTTC. The encoded protein is CASSSNSNEQFF. The gene calls are TRBV25-1 and TRBJ2-1; no reliable D call. The length of the CDR3 is 12 residues. The V end was cut by 5 bases, the J end by 6 bases, with 8 bases between. CDR1 and CDR2 (germline): MGHDK, SYGVNS.

This chain uses TRBV19 with TRBJ1-5; D unresolved. V was clipped by 7 bases and J by 1 base, with 17 bases between them. This CDR3 region has 16 residues. Germline V gives CDR1 LNHDA, CDR2 SQIVND (reference sequence). This CDR3 is CASKLRAHRSNQPQHF. The CDR3 nucleotides are TGTGCCAGTAAACTCCGTGCCCATCGGAGCAATCAGCCCCAGCATTTT.